A single sample is the source of the 16 T cell receptor beta chains below, sequenced in a study of blood T cell repertoires in COVID-19. Sequencing was performed with immunoSEQ multiplex PCR; in TCRdb, only in-frame clones are kept and a portion is missing. Counted here are some 200,000 clones, under 95% occurring once; the ten biggest clones make up 1% to 1.5%. The sample consisted of peripheral blood. These receptors were obtained from a man younger than 45 with acute or convalescent COVID-19.

The chain carries TRBV11-2 and TRBJ2-5, with 11 bases fitting TRBD2. Trimming removed 5 bases from V and 5 bases from J; junction bases left unmatched: 10. The CDR3 loop spans 16 amino acids. Germline assignment: CDR1 SGHAT and CDR2 FQNNGV. The CDR3: CASSQTGTSGFETQYF. The DNA for the CDR3 is TGTGCCAGCAGCCAAACCGGGACTAGCGGATTTGAGACCCAGTACTTC.

The CDR3 DNA sequence: TGTGCCAGCAGCGCCCACAGGGGTGATGGCTACACCTTC. Translating it yields CASSAHRGDGYTF. The V and J genes are TRBV9 and TRBJ1-2; the match to TRBD1 covers 7 bases. The CDR3 length is 13 residues. Germline V gives CDR1 SGDLS, CDR2 YYNGEE. The junction had 5 bases not matched to a gene; V was cut back by 3 bases and J by 6 bases.

This clone has a single count. The chain recombines TRBV5-8 with TRBJ2-1; 9 bases are a match to TRBD1. This CDR3 is built from 15 residues. Germline-derived CDR1 and CDR2 are SGHTS and YDEGEE. The V gene end was trimmed by 0 bases and the J gene end by 8 bases; junction bases not matched to a gene: 6. CDR3 coding DNA: TGTGCCAGCAGCTTGGGGACAGGGGTTTGGGATGAGCAGTTCTTC. It yields the protein CASSLGTGVWDEQFF.

This clone was detected only once. The gene calls are TRBV9 and TRBJ2-1; the match to TRBD2 covers 11 bases. This CDR3 is 18 amino acids long. Germline CDR1 SGDLS, CDR2 YYNGEE. Unmatched junction bases numbered 12, after V lost 4 bases and J lost 3 bases. CDR3 residues: CASSYRASGTSGYNEQFF. DNA for the CDR3: TGTGCCAGCAGCTATAGGGCGTCCGGGACTAGCGGCTACAATGAGCAGTTCTTC.

The chain employs TRBV9 and TRBJ1-2; TRBD1 is a possible D gene (5 bases). V shed 0 bases and J shed 8 bases, with 8 bases lying between them. CDR1 SGDLS and CDR2 YYNGEE come from the germline V gene. CDR3 length equals 12 residues. CDR3 sequence: CASSVAGGGYTF. The CDR3 bases are TGTGCCAGCAGCGTAGCTGGGGGGGGCTACACCTTC.

The chain carries TRBV27 and TRBJ1-5, with a weak D call TRBD1 (6 bases). The CDR3 runs to 17 residues. Trimming took off 0 bases at V and 4 bases at J, with 16 bases between the two ends. Per the germline V gene, CDR1 is MNHEY and CDR2 is SMNVEV (reference sequence). CDR3 residues: CASSLSKSGATNQPQHF. The CDR3 nucleotides read TGTGCCAGCAGTTTATCGAAGTCAGGGGCCACTAATCAGCCCCAGCATTTT.

A single count supports this clone. The genes are TRBV2 and TRBJ2-1; 8 bases are shared with TRBD1. This CDR3 has 14 residues. Germline lookup yields CDR1 SNHLY and CDR2 FYNNEI. V was clipped by 11 bases and J by 9 bases; unmatched bases: 15. The CDR3 spells CAGQGAPRNSEQFF. In DNA form, the CDR3 reads TGTGCCGGACAGGGTGCCCCCCGGAATAGTGAGCAGTTCTTC.

Only a few counts were recorded for this clone. The J gene is TRBJ2-3, the V gene TRBV12-3 or TRBV12-4; D is perhaps TRBD2 (5 bases). Deletions cut 6 bases from V and 7 bases from J, with 14 bases between. The CDR3 totals 13 residues. CDR3 protein: CASSPHTGNTQYF. DNA for the CDR3: TGTGCCAGCAGCCCCCATACCGGGAATACGCAGTATTTT.

J is TRBJ1-2 and V is TRBV6-5; D possibly corresponds to TRBD1 (5 bases). The CDR3 extends over 13 amino acids. Trimming pared 0 bases from V and 7 bases from J, leaving 9 bases between. Per the germline V gene, CDR1 is MNHEY and CDR2 is SVGAGI. CDR3 residues: CASSYSGGSGYTF. The CDR3 region has the DNA TGTGCCAGCAGTTACTCGGGGGGAAGTGGCTACACCTTC.

This chain connects TRBV18 to TRBJ2-5, with TRBD2 matching 8 bases. The CDR3 consists of 20 residues. The J segment lost 1 base and the V segment lost 0 bases, leaving 16 bases of the junction unmatched. The germline gives CDR1 KGHSH, CDR2 LQKENI. This CDR3 reads CASSPPTFGVSGGLQETQYF. The CDR3 DNA follows: TGTGCCAGCTCACCACCCACTTTCGGGGTGAGCGGGGGCCTCCAAGAGACCCAGTACTTC. The full variable domain, its missing parts supplied by reference TRBV18 and TRBJ2-5, is NAGVMQNPRHLVRRRGQEARLRCSPMKGHSHVYWYRQLPEEGLKFMVYLQKENIIDESGMPKERFSAEFPKEGPSILRIQQVVRGDSAAYFCASSPPTFGVSGGLQETQYFGPGTRLLVL.

The V gene is TRBV7-3, the J gene TRBJ2-1; 8 nucleotides match TRBD1. V dropped 5 bases and J dropped 6; count of bases not matched to a gene: 9. The CDR3 is 15 residues long. The germline CDR1 and CDR2 sequences are SGHTA and FQGTGA. CDR3 sequence (DNA): TGTGCCAGCAGCGGACAGGGTCGGCTGCTCAATGAGCAGTTCTTC. This sequence encodes CASSGQGRLLNEQFF.

The chain uses TRBV7-3 and TRBJ2-5, with TRBD2 matching 9 bases. CDR1 and CDR2 (germline): SGHTA, FQGTGA. With V trimmed by 3 bases and J by 5 bases, 4 bases remained unmatched. CDR3 size: 14 residues. CDR3 in amino acids: CASSFFSGSETQYF. The CDR3 DNA reads TGTGCCAGCAGCTTTTTTAGCGGGAGTGAGACCCAGTACTTC.

V gene TRBV5-1 combines with J gene TRBJ1-1; D is unclear. V was pared by 1 base and J by 0 bases, with 10 bases between. CDR1 is SGHRS and CDR2 is YFSETQ in the germline V gene. This CDR3 region has 15 residues. The CDR3 loop reads CASSLLGRLNTEAFF. The CDR3 nucleotides read TGCGCCAGCAGCTTGTTAGGCAGGCTGAACACTGAAGCTTTCTTT.

The J gene is TRBJ2-7, the V gene TRBV7-9, with 7 bases aligning to TRBD1. There are 16 residues in the CDR3. The ends lost 5 bases at V and 7 bases at J; junction bases unmatched: 17. The germline V gene has CDR1 SEHNR and CDR2 FQNEAQ (reference sequence). The DNA for the CDR3 is TGTGCCAGCAGCCCGACAGGGAAAGGTCCCCTGAGTGAGCAGTACTTC. Protein: CASSPTGKGPLSEQYF.

The J gene is TRBJ2-7, the V gene TRBV7-9, with a tentative D call TRBD1 (6 bases). The V end lost 4 bases, the J end lost 3 bases, and 19 bases lay between the germline ends. Germline V gene lookup returns CDR1 SEHNR and CDR2 FQNEAQ (reference sequence). The CDR3 runs 16 residues. The CDR3 sequence: CASSSHGRGKGYEQYF. The DNA of the CDR3 is TGTGCCAGCAGCTCGCACGGCAGGGGAAAGGGCTACGAGCAGTACTTC.

J is TRBJ2-5 and V is TRBV11-2; 8 nucleotides align to TRBD2. Trimming took 4 bases from V and 6 from J; bases not matched to a gene: 13. The CDR3 covers 16 residues. Looked up from germline, CDR1 is SGHAT and CDR2 is FQNNGV. This CDR3 reads CASSSTGGLGTKTQYF. The CDR3 coding sequence is TGTGCCAGCAGCTCTACGGGGGGGCTGGGTACCAAGACCCAGTACTTC. The full variable domain, completed using reference TRBV11-2 and TRBJ2-5, is EAGVAQSPRYKIIEKRQSVAFWCNPISGHATLYWYQQILGQGPKLLIQFQNNGVVDDSQLPKDRFSAERLKGVDSTLKIQPAKLEDSAVYLCASSSTGGLGTKTQYFGPGTRLLVL.